Listed below are T cell receptor beta chains from one sample, sequenced in a study of T cells in Graves' hyperthyroidism and ophthalmopathy. TCRdb re-called the multiplex PCR reads with MiXCR, one entry per CDR3 protein. The table has 470,000 or so distinct CDR3 sequences, less than 25% seen once. Sequenced sample: blood. Every receptor here comes from a man aged 18 to 30 with Graves' hyperthyroidism. Both conserved end residues are part of each CDR3. A D gene is named only where the DNA matches it firmly. Rows may omit the clone size; those that give it use once, few, many or a size class.

j_call	v_call	d_call	clone_size	cdr3_nt	cdr3_aa
TRBJ1-5	TRBV2	-	few	TGTGCCAGCAGTGATGAGGTGGGGGGCGCGGGCAATCAGCCCCAGCATTTT	CASSDEVGGAGNQPQHF
TRBJ1-5	TRBV5-5	TRBD1	-	TGTGCCAGCCAAACCGGGACAGTTGATCAGCCCCAGCATTTT	CASQTGTVDQPQHF
TRBJ1-2	TRBV30	-	many	TGTGCCTGGATAAACAGAGCTAACTATGGCTACACCTTC	CAWINRANYGYTF
TRBJ2-7	TRBV4-1	-	many	TGCGCCAGCAGCTGGGACTTCTACGAGCAGTACTTC	CASSWDFYEQYF
TRBJ1-1	TRBV10-3	-	many	TGTGCCATCAGTGAGTTGGCCGACACTGAAGCTTTCTTT	CAISELADTEAFF
TRBJ1-3	TRBV28	-	many	TGTGCCAGCAGTTTAGGAGGGGATAACATATATTTT	CASSLGGDNIYF
TRBJ1-1	TRBV27	-	-	TGTGCCAGCAGTTTCCGAGGGAACACTGAATCTTTCTTT	CASSFRGNTESFF
TRBJ2-5	TRBV19	TRBD2	many	TGTGCCAGTAGTTGGACGGGGGGTGAGACCCAGTACTTC	CASSWTGGETQYF
TRBJ1-2	TRBV3-1	TRBD1	-	TGTGCCAGCAGTTCGGGACAGGCGCATGGCTACACCTTC	CASSSGQAHGYTF
TRBJ2-7	TRBV6-1	-	many	TGTGCCAGCACAGAACTGGGAAGGGGGTCCTACGAGCAGTACTTC	CASTELGRGSYEQYF
TRBJ1-1	TRBV27	-	many	TGTGCCAGCAGTTCCCCCCCCCAATCAAGGGGGACTGAAGCTTTCTTT	CASSSPPQSRGTEAFF
TRBJ2-7	TRBV28	-	-	TGTGCCAGCAGTTTCCGGGCTAGCGTAACCTACGAGCAGTACTTC	CASSFRASVTYEQYF
TRBJ2-2	TRBV6-4	TRBD2	-	TGTGCCAGCAGTAGACCTACCTGGGGACTAGCGGACACCGGGGAGCTGTTTTTT	CASSRPTWGLADTGELFF
TRBJ2-2	TRBV12-3/TRBV12-4	-	many	TGTGCCAGCAGTTTCAAGGGGCTAGCCGGGGAGCTGTTTTTT	CASSFKGLAGELFF
TRBJ2-2	TRBV7-3	-	-	TGTGCCAGCAGCTTAACAGGGCTCGGGGAGCTGTTTTTT	CASSLTGLGELFF
TRBJ1-2	TRBV7-9	TRBD1	few	TGTGCCAGCAGCACTGGGGGACAGATTATGGGGGGCTACACCTTC	CASSTGGQIMGGYTF
TRBJ1-2	TRBV12-3/TRBV12-4	-	-	TGTGCCAGCACCCTTGAGGGGGGATCTGGCTACACCTTC	CASTLEGGSGYTF
TRBJ2-7	TRBV12-3/TRBV12-4	-	-	TGTGCCAGCACCTCATGGGTCCTCTCCTACGAGCAGTACTTC	CASTSWVLSYEQYF
TRBJ2-4	TRBV4-1	TRBD1	few	TGCGCCAGCAGCCAACTACTACAGGGGCGCGCCAAAAACATTCAGTACTTC	CASSQLLQGRAKNIQYF
TRBJ1-1	TRBV28	-	many	TGTGCCAGCACCGATCAAAGGGGGGCCAATGAAGCTTTCTTT	CASTDQRGANEAFF
TRBJ1-1	TRBV6-1	TRBD1	many	TGTGCCAGCGCCGAGACAGGGGTCTACAACACTGAAGCTTTCTTT	CASAETGVYNTEAFF
TRBJ1-1	TRBV6-1	TRBD1	few	TGTGCCAGCAGACCCAGGGGGCGAACTGAAGCTTTCTTT	CASRPRGRTEAFF
TRBJ2-4	TRBV29-1	-	few	TGCAGCATAATACAGGGAGGGGCCAAAAACATTCAGTACTTC	CSIIQGGAKNIQYF
TRBJ1-5	TRBV24-1	-	many	TGTGCCACCAGCGAGCCCGGCAGCCCCAATCAGCCCCAGCATTTT	CATSEPGSPNQPQHF
TRBJ2-3	TRBV11-2	TRBD1	many	TGTGCCAGCAGCTCCTCGGGACAGGGCATCACAGATACGCAGTATTTT	CASSSSGQGITDTQYF
TRBJ1-5	TRBV11-2	-	many	TGTGCCAGCAGCCCGCTGGTAAACAGGATCAATAGCAATCAGCCCCAGCATTTT	CASSPLVNRINSNQPQHF
TRBJ1-5	TRBV12-3/TRBV12-4	-	many	TGTGCCAGCAGTTTCTCGGGGGAGGATCAGCCCCAGCATTTT	CASSFSGEDQPQHF
TRBJ1-1	TRBV3-1	-	once	TGTTCCAGCAGCCTTCCCCGGGCCCGTGAAGCTTTCTTT	CSSSLPRAREAFF
TRBJ2-7	TRBV28	TRBD1	few	TGTGCCAGCAGTTCACCCCGGACAGGGAGCTCCTACGAGCAGTACTTC	CASSSPRTGSSYEQYF
TRBJ2-7	TRBV20-1	-	-	TGCAGTGCTAGAGTTTGGGCCGAGGGACGATCCTACGAGCAATACTTC	CSARVWAEGRSYEQYF
TRBJ2-1	TRBV5-1	TRBD2	-	TGCGCCAGCAGCTTACCTTCGCGCGGGGGGGGCAATGAGCAGTTCTTC	CASSLPSRGGGNEQFF
TRBJ2-2	TRBV19	-	-	TGTGCCAGTAGTATAGGGGGCGCCGGGGAGCTGTTTTTT	CASSIGGAGELFF
TRBJ1-3	TRBV11-2	-	-	TGTGCCAGCAGCCCCCCGGGGGCTCTCTCTGGAAACACCATATATTTT	CASSPPGALSGNTIYF
TRBJ1-1	TRBV30	TRBD1	-	TGTGCCGGTCATCTCCGGGACAGGGGTACTGAAGCTTTCTTT	CAGHLRDRGTEAFF
TRBJ2-5	TRBV12-3/TRBV12-4	-	few	TGTGCCAGCAGTTTAGGACAGGGAGGCCAAGAGACCCAGTACTTC	CASSLGQGGQETQYF
TRBJ1-1	TRBV19	TRBD1	many	TGTGCCAGTAGTATACAGGGGGCGGCCACTGAAGCTTTCTTT	CASSIQGAATEAFF
TRBJ1-3	TRBV15	-	few	TGTGCCACCAGCAGAGAAGGCTCTGGAAACACCATATATTTT	CATSREGSGNTIYF
TRBJ1-2	TRBV7-8	-	few	TGTGCCAGCAGCCCGGGACAACCTAACTATGGCTACACCTTC	CASSPGQPNYGYTF
TRBJ2-2	TRBV29-1	-	few	TGCAGCGTTCTGCTGGGACCCGGGGAGCTGTTTTTT	CSVLLGPGELFF
TRBJ1-5	TRBV6-1	-	many	TGTGCCAGCAGTGAAAACAGGGCCTCGGAGAATCAGCCCCAGCATTTT	CASSENRASENQPQHF
TRBJ1-5	TRBV14	-	-	TGTGCCAGCAGCCAAACCTTAGGGGGGGGAGGGGGCAATCAGCCCCAGCATTTT	CASSQTLGGGGGNQPQHF
TRBJ1-1	TRBV20-1	-	many	TGCAGTGCTCTTAGGGGCACTGAAGCTTTCTTT	CSALRGTEAFF
TRBJ1-2	TRBV20-1	TRBD1	many	TGCAGTGCAAGTGGGACAGGGGTTGGCTACACCTTC	CSASGTGVGYTF
TRBJ2-7	TRBV7-2	TRBD2	-	TGTGCCAGCAGCTTAGCCCCCGGGACTAGCGGCTACGAGCAGTACTTC	CASSLAPGTSGYEQYF
TRBJ2-7	TRBV6-1	TRBD1	-	TGTGCCAGCGCCAGACAGGGTGTTTACGAGCAGTACTTC	CASARQGVYEQYF
TRBJ1-5	TRBV27	-	few	TGTGCCAGCTCTCTGTTCCAGGCTAGCAATCAGCCCCAGCATTTT	CASSLFQASNQPQHF
TRBJ2-7	TRBV4-1	TRBD1	many	TGTGCCAGCAGTCCCCGGACAGGGACCTACGAGCAGTACTTC	CASSPRTGTYEQYF
TRBJ2-3	TRBV7-4	TRBD1	many	TGTGCCAGCAGCGGGGAGATAAAAACAGGGGACCCTCGAACAGATACGCAGTATTTT	CASSGEIKTGDPRTDTQYF
TRBJ2-6	TRBV12-3/TRBV12-4	-	many	TGTGCCAGCAGTTTAGGGGAGCGGGGGGCCAACGTCCTGACTTTC	CASSLGERGANVLTF
TRBJ2-2	TRBV12-3/TRBV12-4	TRBD2	-	TGTGCCAGCAGGGCCGGACTAGTGAACACCGGGGAGCTGTTTTTT	CASRAGLVNTGELFF
TRBJ1-5	TRBV14	-	few	TGTGCCAGCAGCCAAGCACCGGGGAGCCAGCCCCAGCATTTT	CASSQAPGSQPQHF